The T cell receptor (beta chain) under discussion was sequenced for a study of OX40 agonist ivuxolimab in advanced cancers. Study as a whole: In this cohort, patients received ivuxolimab, an agonistic anti-OX40 (CD134) antibody. Patients got intravenous ivuxolimab at 0.01 to 10 mg/kg every 2 weeks. Enrolled patients in dose escalation had cancers that were hepatocellular carcinoma, melanoma, renal cell or head and neck cancer.

The study, taken as a whole, reports: Specificity for antigen went undetermined in the expanded peripheral T cells.

V lost 5 bases to trimming and J lost 7 bases, with 12 bases between them. CDR1 is SGHTS, CDR2 YDEGEE, per germline. This CDR3 spans 12 amino acids. Here immunoSEQ multiplex PCR was the method, and the copy in TCRdb shows in-frame clones only, minus some. This sample has 50,000 to 60,000 clones; 86% occur once, and the top ten carry about 1.1%. On this clone itself: The antigen is not known.

The rearrangement uses TRBV5-8 and TRBJ2-5; no clear D. This sequence was found in an adult with an advanced solid tumor such as melanoma, head and neck, liver or kidney cancer. The source was CD4+ or CD8+ T cells sorted from blood, collected in a trial of the OX40 agonist ivuxolimab. CDR3 sequence (DNA): TGTGCCAGCAGACGGGCCCTTGGGACCCAGTACTTC. Protein sequence: CASRRALGTQYF.